Below are 12 T cell receptor beta chains sequenced from a single sample in a study of cytomegalovirus exposure and HLA in healthy donors. With 60 Vbeta and 13 Jbeta primers, the PCR was carried out. TCRdb's table, derived via immunoSEQ multiplex PCR, lists solely in-frame clones and lacks some. The data contain 95,000 to 150,000 clones, about two thirds of them seen just once; the ten biggest clones take up under 5%. Input material: PBMCs. These receptors were collected from a man aged 25-40 years in good health and CMV-seronegative.

The chain is built from TRBV4-2 and TRBJ1-2; D ambiguous. The CDR3 consists of 13 residues. From germline, CDR1 is LGHNA and CDR2 YNFKEQ. Trimming pared 4 bases from V and 7 bases from J, leaving 13 bases between. CDR3 sequence reads: CASSLQELGGYTF. CDR3 nucleotides: TGTGCCAGCAGCCTGCAGGAATTGGGTGGCTACACCTTC.

This clone has only one observation. The gene calls are TRBV7-3 and TRBJ2-2; TRBD1 might be the D (6 bases). Per germline, CDR1 SGHTA and CDR2 FQGTGA. Trimming took 5 bases from V and 1 from J, leaving 14 bases between them. This CDR3 has 16 amino acids. CDR3: CASSLIPGQNTGELFF. The DNA for the CDR3 is TGTGCCAGCAGCCTCATTCCGGGACAGAACACCGGGGAGCTGTTTTTT.

The chain is built from TRBV11-2 and TRBJ2-7; D is possibly TRBD2 (5 bases). The CDR3 consists of 13 residues. With 8 bases removed from V and 0 bases from J, the gap between germline ends came to 11 bases. In germline, CDR1 is SGHAT, CDR2 FQNNGV. As DNA, the CDR3 is TGTGCCAGCTCGGGGTTAAGCTCCTACGAGCAGTACTTC. Its translation: CASSGLSSYEQYF.

J is TRBJ2-7 and V is TRBV7-2, with D maybe TRBD1 (5 bases). CDR3 size: 14 residues. V lost 5 bases to trimming and J lost 3 bases, with 14 bases between them. Germline CDR1 and CDR2: SGHTA and FQGNSA. The CDR3 here is CASSRQSFGYEQYF. Here the CDR3 DNA reads TGTGCCAGCAGCCGACAGTCATTCGGCTACGAGCAGTACTTC.

This clone appeared a few times. This chain links TRBV18 with TRBJ2-7, with D perhaps TRBD1 (6 bases). In germline, CDR1 is KGHSH, CDR2 LQKENI. V was shortened by 1 base and J by 5 bases, with 15 bases between the two germline ends. CDR3 size: 15 residues. In DNA, the CDR3 is TGTGCCAGCTCACCACAAGGACAGCGCTCGCACGAGCAGTACTTC. This translates into CASSPQGQRSHEQYF.

The V gene is TRBV2, the J gene TRBJ1-1; 8 bases agree with TRBD1. The V and J ends lost 6 bases and 5 bases, in that order; junction bases with no gene match: 5. The CDR3 covers 13 residues. In germline, CDR1 is SNHLY, CDR2 FYNNEI. The CDR3 sequence: CASRRTGWTEAFF. CDR3 bases: TGTGCCAGCAGACGGACAGGGTGGACTGAAGCTTTCTTT.

V usage is TRBV5-1 and J usage is TRBJ2-7; 8 bases align to TRBD1. CDR1 and CDR2 (germline): SGHRS, YFSETQ. CDR3 size: 14 residues. The ends lost 4 bases at V and 7 bases at J; junction bases unmatched: 10. CDR3 nucleotides: TGCGCCAGCAGCCTCCAGGACAGGGACGGAGAGCAGTACTTC. This sequence encodes CASSLQDRDGEQYF. The variable domain in full, with the rest retrieved from reference TRBV5-1 and TRBJ2-7, is KAGVTQTPRYLIKTRGQQVTLSCSPISGHRSVSWYQQTPGQGLQFLFEYFSETQRNKGNFPGRFSGRQFSNSRSEMNVSTLELGDSALYLCASSLQDRDGEQYFGPGTRLTVT.

This clone turned up a few times. The V call is TRBV11-2, the J call TRBJ2-7, with 8 bases aligning to TRBD1. The ends lost 3 bases at V and 3 bases at J; junction bases unmatched: 10. The germline V gene has CDR1 SGHAT and CDR2 FQNNGV. CDR3 length: 16 residues. The DNA for the CDR3 is TGTGCCAGCAGCTTTGGTTTTGGACAGGGCAGCTACGAGCAGTACTTC. Amino acids: CASSFGFGQGSYEQYF.

The chain recombines TRBV4-1 with TRBJ1-1, with TRBD1 as a possible D gene (5 bases). The V gene's germline CDR1 is MGHRA and CDR2 YSYEKL. This CDR3 comprises 16 residues. V lost 1 base and J 0 bases, leaving 12 bases between the germline ends. The CDR3 nucleotides read TGCGCCAGCAGCCAAGTTTATGACAGAATGAACACTGAAGCTTTCTTT. It specifies CASSQVYDRMNTEAFF.

The chain is built from TRBV6-5 and TRBJ1-2; 9 bases align to TRBD1. V shed 6 bases, J shed 6 bases, and the junction held 11 bases outside the gene matches. The CDR3 sequence is 15 residues long. CDR1 is MNHEY and CDR2 is SVGAGI in the germline V gene. The CDR3 region is CASRRPGTGMNGYTF. In DNA form, the CDR3 reads TGTGCCAGCAGGCGCCCCGGGACAGGGATGAATGGCTACACCTTC.

V usage is TRBV5-8 and J usage is TRBJ2-1; D not resolved. The germline gives CDR1 SGHTS, CDR2 YDEGEE. This CDR3 comprises 15 residues. Trimming took off 0 bases at V and 4 bases at J, with 11 bases between the two ends. Here the CDR3 reads CASSLVVDLYNEQFF. The DNA of the CDR3 is TGTGCCAGCAGCTTGGTGGTAGACTTATACAATGAGCAGTTCTTC.

This rearrangement joins TRBV28 to TRBJ1-6; 11 nucleotides line up with TRBD1. The V gene end was trimmed by 6 bases and the J gene end by 2 bases; junction bases not matched to a gene: 9. CDR1 is MDHEN and CDR2 is SYDVKM in the germline V gene. The CDR3 is 18 amino acids. CDR3 bases: TGTGCCAGCAGCTACGGGACAGGGGGGGGCACCTATAATTCACCCCTCCACTTT. This encodes CASSYGTGGGTYNSPLHF.